These T cell receptor beta chains were read from a single sample in a study of cytomegalovirus exposure and HLA in healthy donors. Sequencing used immunoSEQ multiplex PCR; TCRdb keeps in-frame clones, though not all of them. The sample contains about 4,500 clones, over 75% of which appear only once. Sample: PBMCs. All receptors come from a middle-aged woman in good health and CMV-seropositive. Each CDR3 is given with its conserved first and last residue. A D gene is named only where the DNA matches it firmly. Some rows mark clone size as missing; the rest say once, few, many or name a class of expanded clone.

size,D,J,V,DNA,CDR3
once,-,TRBJ2-7,TRBV29-1,TGCAGCGTCCGGGTATTCGGGAACGAGCAGTACTTC,CSVRVFGNEQYF
few,-,TRBJ2-5,TRBV5-1,TGCGCCAGCAGCCCTGAGATCCAAGAGACCCAGTACTTC,CASSPEIQETQYF
-,TRBD1,TRBJ1-5,TRBV9,TGTGCCAGCAGCGAGCAGGGGGCAGATCAGCCCCAGCATTTT,CASSEQGADQPQHF
-,-,TRBJ1-5,TRBV19,TGTGCCAGTAGTATTGGGGGGGAGCCCCAGCATTTT,CASSIGGEPQHF
-,TRBD1,TRBJ1-1,TRBV5-1,TGCGCCAGCAGCTTGGAACAGGGGGCAGTTACTGAAGCTTTCTTT,CASSLEQGAVTEAFF
-,TRBD1,TRBJ2-5,TRBV6-5,TGTGCCAGCAGTAGGGGGACAGTCGGGGAGACCCAGTACTTC,CASSRGTVGETQYF
few,-,TRBJ1-4,TRBV5-6,TGTGCCAGCAGCCCCGAACCTGACAGGAGTAATGAAAAACTGTTTTTT,CASSPEPDRSNEKLFF
once,-,TRBJ1-5,TRBV30,TGTGCCTGGAGTATCGAGCGGGATCAGCCCCAGCATTTT,CAWSIERDQPQHF
-,TRBD2,TRBJ2-5,TRBV30,TGTGCCTGGAAGACTAGCGGGGAGTGGGAGACCCAGTACTTC,CAWKTSGEWETQYF
-,-,TRBJ2-5,TRBV2,TGTGCCAGCAGACCAGAGTACAGCCAAGAGACCCAGTACTTC,CASRPEYSQETQYF
-,-,TRBJ1-1,TRBV30,TGTGCCTGGAGGTCCTCGGGAGGCACTGAAGCTTTCTTT,CAWRSSGGTEAFF
once,TRBD2,TRBJ2-7,TRBV7-6,TGTGCCAGCAGCTTAGCGTTGGCTAGCGGTCTTACTTACTTC,CASSLALASGLTYF
-,-,TRBJ1-1,TRBV5-1,TGCGCCAGCAGCTTGGATTTGGGGGGCACTGAAGCTTTCTTT,CASSLDLGGTEAFF
-,-,TRBJ2-7,TRBV30,TGTGCCTGGACTCGAGGCACCTACGAGCAGTACTTC,CAWTRGTYEQYF
-,-,TRBJ2-5,TRBV14,TGTGCCAGCAGCCAAGTAACCCCCCAGGGCCAAAAAGAGACCCAGTACTTC,CASSQVTPQGQKETQYF
-,-,TRBJ1-3,TRBV25-1,TGTGCCAGCAGTGAAGTCAGGGCGCCCGGAAACACCATATATTTT,CASSEVRAPGNTIYF
once,TRBD1,TRBJ1-5,TRBV30,TGTGCCTGGAGCAATCAGGGGGTCAGCCAGCATTTT,CAWSNQGVSQHF
-,-,TRBJ1-5,TRBV10-2,TGCGCCAGCGCCAAACATAGCAATCAGCCCCAGCATTTT,CASAKHSNQPQHF
-,TRBD1,TRBJ2-7,TRBV27,TGTGCCAGCAGCTCTAGGACAGGAGCCTACGAGCAGTACTTC,CASSSRTGAYEQYF
-,-,TRBJ1-2,TRBV30,TGTGCCTGGAGCAGGGACTGGGAGTCGAGCTATGGCTACACCTTC,CAWSRDWESSYGYTF
-,-,TRBJ1-1,TRBV30,TGTGCCTGGAGTGTGGGAGTGAACACTGAAGCTTTCTTT,CAWSVGVNTEAFF
-,-,TRBJ1-3,TRBV7-9,TGTGCCAGCAGCTTAGGGCTTTCTGGAAACACCATATATTTT,CASSLGLSGNTIYF
-,-,TRBJ1-4,TRBV30,TGTGCCTGGAGTAACCGCCGGCTAGAGGAAAAACTGTTTTTT,CAWSNRRLEEKLFF
-,-,TRBJ1-6,TRBV30,TGTGCCTGGAGTCAGGCCGGTAATTCACCCCTCCACTTT,CAWSQAGNSPLHF
-,-,TRBJ1-5,TRBV7-9,TGTGCCAGCAGCCCTTTCGATCAGCCCCAGCATTTT,CASSPFDQPQHF
-,TRBD1,TRBJ1-4,TRBV29-1,TGCAGCGTTCGTCAGGGGGTTGAAAAACTGTTTTTT,CSVRQGVEKLFF
-,-,TRBJ1-1,TRBV28,TGTGCCAGCAGTTTATCGAGATTTGAACTCGCTGAAGCTTTCTTT,CASSLSRFELAEAFF